The next 27 T cell receptor beta chains were all read from a single sample in a study of blood T cell repertoires in COVID-19. Using immunoSEQ multiplex PCR, the repertoire was profiled, and TCRdb retains in-frame clones only, with some absent. Altogether about 130,000 clones are present, around 89% being singletons, with the ten largest covering around 20%. Sequencing was done on a sample of peripheral blood. All receptors derive from a man in his fifties or sixties with active or convalescent COVID-19.

This clone occurred once. The J gene is TRBJ2-1, the V gene TRBV18, with D possibly being TRBD1 (5 bases). Trimming shortened V by 0 bases and J by 4 bases, and 10 bases separated the two germline ends. The CDR3 is 15 residues long. In germline, CDR1 is KGHSH, CDR2 LQKENI. The CDR3 nucleotides read TGTGCCAGCTCACCACCGGGGCCGAAATACAATGAGCAGTTCTTC. Protein: CASSPPGPKYNEQFF.

The chain combines TRBV12-3 or TRBV12-4 with TRBJ1-6, with D possibly being TRBD1 (5 bases). Trimming shortened V by 5 bases and J by 8 bases, and 10 bases separated the two germline ends. The CDR3 is 13 amino acids. The CDR3 bases are TGTGCCAGCAGTGGGCGCAGGGATTCACCCCTCCACTTT. Translation gives CASSGRRDSPLHF.

The rearrangement links TRBV25-1 to TRBJ1-2, with TRBD1 matching over 7 bases. V lost 4 bases, J lost 3 bases, and 5 bases stayed unmatched. CDR3 size: 14 residues. Germline loops: CDR1 MGHDK, CDR2 SYGVNS. The CDR3 DNA reads as TGTGCCAGCAGTGCCACAGGGGTGGACTATGGCTACACCTTC. Translated: CASSATGVDYGYTF.

The V call is TRBV27, the J call TRBJ2-3; weak D call: TRBD2 (6 bases). V lost 7 bases and J 0 bases, leaving 17 bases between the germline ends. Germline CDR1 and CDR2: MNHEY and SMNVEV (reference sequence). There are 16 residues in the CDR3. The CDR3 is CASTPLAGTSTDTQYF. In DNA form, the CDR3 reads TGTGCCAGCACCCCACTGGCGGGAACTAGCACAGATACGCAGTATTTT.

The chain couples TRBV3-1 (or the pseudogene TRBV3-2) to TRBJ2-7; D unresolved. With 1 base removed from V and 0 bases from J, the gap between germline ends came to 7 bases. The CDR3 sequence is 14 residues long. Germline V lookup: CDR1 LGHDT, CDR2 YNNKEL (reference sequence). The CDR3 DNA reads as TGTGCCAGCAGCCAAGGTCGGAGCTCCTACGAGCAGTACTTC. This codes for CASSQGRSSYEQYF.

This chain joins TRBV10-3 and TRBJ1-3; tentative D call: TRBD1 (5 bases). The CDR3 has 15 amino acids. Looked up from germline, CDR1 is ENHRY and CDR2 is SYGVKD. The V end was cut by 1 base, the J end by 4 bases, with 11 bases between. CDR3 loop: CAISELAGTGNTIYF. The CDR3 region has the DNA TGTGCCATCAGTGAGTTGGCGGGGACCGGAAACACCATATATTTT.

The chain joins TRBV3-1 (or the pseudogene TRBV3-2) to TRBJ1-2, with D perhaps matching TRBD1 (5 bases). Deletions cut 1 base from V and 8 bases from J, with 14 bases between. Germline CDR1 reads LGHDT; CDR2 reads YNNKEL (reference sequence). The CDR3 loop spans 14 amino acids. The CDR3 here is CASSQGRQSQGYTF. Here the CDR3 DNA reads TGTGCCAGCAGCCAAGGACGACAGAGCCAAGGCTACACCTTC.

The rearrangement links TRBV5-6 to TRBJ2-7; 7 bases align to TRBD1. CDR1 and CDR2 from the germline V gene are SGHDT and YYEEEE. The CDR3 spans 13 residues. After removal of 4 bases from V and 0 bases from J, the junction contained 1 base not matched to a gene. In DNA, the CDR3 is TGTGCCAGCAGCGGGGACAGCTCCTACGAGCAGTACTTC. Its translation is CASSGDSSYEQYF.

The chain has TRBV7-2 and TRBJ2-1, with 13 bases aligning to TRBD2. Losses at the gene ends were 3 bases for V and 6 bases for J; bases not matched to a gene: 5. The CDR3 spans 16 residues. Germline assignment: CDR1 SGHTA and CDR2 FQGNSA. The CDR3 here is CASSFIGTSGTNEQFF. CDR3 DNA sequence: TGTGCCAGCAGCTTCATCGGGACTAGCGGGACCAATGAGCAGTTCTTC.

Worth noting for this clone: Other DNA sequences within the sample encode an identical CDR3. V and J are TRBV30 and TRBJ1-2; no clear D. Deletions cut 1 base from V and 8 bases from J, with 11 bases between. The CDR3 totals 12 residues. The germline CDR1 and CDR2 sequences are GTSNPN and SVGIG (reference sequence). CDR3 residues: CAWSGDSYGYTF. CDR3 sequence (DNA): TGTGCCTGGAGTGGCGACTCCTACGGCTACACCTTC. The variable domain in full, with the rest retrieved from reference TRBV30 and TRBJ1-2, is SQTIHQWPATLVQPVGSPLSLECTVEGTSNPNLYWYRQAAGRGLQLLFYSVGIGQISSEVPQNLSASRPQDRQFILSSKKLLLSDSGFYLCAWSGDSYGYTFGSGTRLTVV.

This clone has just one count. This chain connects TRBV5-1 to TRBJ2-3, with 8 bases lining up with TRBD2. This CDR3 contains 16 residues. J gave up 4 bases and V 0 bases, and 7 bases lay outside the gene matches. CDR1 is SGHRS and CDR2 is YFSETQ in the germline V gene. CDR3 sequence: CASSLASGGTPDTQYF. The CDR3 nucleotides read TGCGCCAGCAGCTTGGCGTCGGGAGGGACGCCAGATACGCAGTATTTT. Together with reference TRBV5-1 and TRBJ2-3, the CDR3 gives the full variable domain: KAGVTQTPRYLIKTRGQQVTLSCSPISGHRSVSWYQQTPGQGLQFLFEYFSETQRNKGNFPGRFSGRQFSNSRSEMNVSTLELGDSALYLCASSLASGGTPDTQYFGPGTRLTVL.

The chain combines TRBV7-2 with TRBJ1-4; 10 nucleotides match TRBD1. Germline values: CDR1 SGHTA, CDR2 FQGNSA. The CDR3 contains 16 residues. V lost 5 bases, J lost 7 bases, and 10 bases stayed unmatched. The CDR3 reads CASSPSRGQGSEKLFF. DNA for the CDR3: TGTGCCAGCAGCCCCTCCCGGGGACAGGGGTCTGAAAAACTGTTTTTT.

The rearrangement uses TRBV27 and TRBJ1-1; the match to TRBD1 covers 9 bases. V lost 8 bases, J lost 5 bases, and 6 bases stayed unmatched. The V gene's germline CDR1 is MNHEY and CDR2 SMNVEV (reference sequence). The CDR3 spans 13 residues. The chain's CDR3 is CASRDRAWTEAFF. CDR3 nucleotide sequence: TGTGCCAGCCGGGACAGGGCGTGGACTGAAGCTTTCTTT.

DNA of the CDR3: TGTGCCAGTAGCCGTGGACAGGGCAGTAATGAAAAACTGTTTTTT. Protein: CASSRGQGSNEKLFF. The chain carries TRBV19 and TRBJ1-4; 8 bases map to TRBD1. The CDR3 is 15 residues long. Germline lookup yields CDR1 LNHDA and CDR2 SQIVND (reference sequence). After removal of 6 bases from V and 4 bases from J, the junction contained 7 bases not matched to a gene.

This chain links TRBV7-9 with TRBJ2-3, with TRBD1 identical over 7 bases. V gave up 5 bases and J gave up 1 base; unmatched junction bases: 15. The CDR3 length is 18 residues. Germline CDR1 reads SEHNR; CDR2 reads FQNEAQ (reference sequence). The CDR3: CASSDQTGMYVGTDTQYF. In nucleotides, the CDR3 is TGTGCCAGCAGCGACCAGACAGGGATGTACGTGGGCACAGATACGCAGTATTTT.

The chain carries TRBV12-5 and TRBJ1-1; 8 bases match TRBD1. The V and J ends lost 2 bases and 0 bases, in that order; junction bases with no gene match: 14. The V gene's germline CDR1 is LGHNT and CDR2 FRNRAP. The CDR3 is 19 residues long. The CDR3 here is CASGLYFGTGGNLNTEAFF. CDR3 bases: TGTGCTAGTGGTTTGTACTTCGGAACAGGGGGGAATTTGAACACTGAAGCTTTCTTT.

The V gene is TRBV6-5, the J gene TRBJ1-2, with 11 positions matching TRBD1. Germline CDR1 reads MNHEY; CDR2 reads SVGAGI. The junction had 8 bases not matched to a gene; V was cut back by 5 bases and J by 6 bases. This CDR3 region has 15 residues. The CDR3: CASSRTGGESHGYTF. CDR3 coding DNA: TGTGCCAGCAGTCGGACAGGGGGCGAGAGCCATGGCTACACCTTC.

The chain combines TRBV4-2 with TRBJ2-2, with 11 positions matching TRBD1. Germline CDR1 reads LGHNA; CDR2 reads YNFKEQ. The CDR3 runs 17 residues. Trimming removed 0 bases from V and 5 bases from J; junction bases left unmatched: 5. CDR3 residues: CASSQDPGQGATGELFF. The CDR3 DNA sequence: TGTGCCAGCAGCCAAGATCCCGGACAGGGGGCTACCGGGGAGCTGTTTTTT.

This chain uses TRBV4-3 with TRBJ2-5; the match to TRBD2 covers 9 bases. Germline-derived CDR1 and CDR2 are LGHNA and YSLEER. Trimming removed 0 bases from V and 5 bases from J; junction bases left unmatched: 10. The CDR3 covers 17 residues. The CDR3 bases are TGCGCCAGCAGCCAAGATGCTAGCGGGACTACCCTGGAGACCCAGTACTTC. Encoded protein: CASSQDASGTTLETQYF.

The CDR3 is CASSPRVNQPQHF. The CDR3 nucleotides read TGTGCCAGCTCACCCAGGGTGAATCAGCCCCAGCATTTT. V is TRBV18 and J is TRBJ1-5; weak D call: TRBD1 (5 bases). The CDR3 is 13 amino acids. Trimming pared 3 bases from V and 4 bases from J, leaving 7 bases between. Looked up from germline, CDR1 is KGHSH and CDR2 is LQKENI.

The CDR3 is CASSQRLQETQYF. The CDR3 nucleotides read TGTGCCAGCAGCCAAAGACTTCAAGAGACCCAGTACTTC. The rearrangement links TRBV14 to TRBJ2-5; D is uncertain. The CDR3 is 13 residues long. Between the trimmed V and J ends, which lost 2 bases and 2 bases, there was a span of 6 bases. Germline lookup yields CDR1 SGHDN and CDR2 FVKESK.

The chain carries TRBV30 and TRBJ1-3; 9 bases map to TRBD1. CDR1 and CDR2 (germline): GTSNPN, SVGIG (reference sequence). The CDR3 runs 16 residues. V lost 0 bases and J lost 6; bases outside the gene matches: 9. The CDR3 sequence is CAWSVRLGTGINTIYF. DNA for the CDR3: TGTGCCTGGAGTGTAAGACTTGGGACAGGGATAAACACCATATATTTT. The full variable domain, its missing parts supplied by reference TRBV30 and TRBJ1-3, is SQTIHQWPATLVQPVGSPLSLECTVEGTSNPNLYWYRQAAGRGLQLLFYSVGIGQISSEVPQNLSASRPQDRQFILSSKKLLLSDSGFYLCAWSVRLGTGINTIYFGEGSWLTVV.

V and J are TRBV25-1 and TRBJ1-3; tentatively, D is TRBD1 (6 bases). CDR1 is MGHDK and CDR2 is SYGVNS in the germline V gene. Trimming stripped 6 bases from V and 0 bases from J, with 12 bases between. This CDR3 is 15 amino acids long. This CDR3 is CASRAQGLSGNTIYF. The CDR3 nucleotides read TGTGCCAGCAGAGCTCAGGGGCTCTCTGGAAACACCATATATTTT.

This rearrangement joins TRBV11-3 to TRBJ1-3; D is ambiguous. Germline values: CDR1 SGHNT, CDR2 YENEEA. The CDR3 has 15 residues. V lost 5 bases, J lost 0 bases, and 11 bases lay in between. CDR3 region: CASSRGTTSGNTIYF. The CDR3 coding sequence is TGTGCCAGCAGCCGTGGTACAACCTCTGGAAACACCATATATTTT.

This chain links TRBV29-1 with TRBJ2-7; D not resolved. Germline V gene data show CDR1 as SQVTM and CDR2 as ANQGSEA. V was clipped by 4 bases and J by 3 bases, with 10 bases between them. CDR3 length: 12 residues. For the CDR3, the DNA is TGCAGCGTTGTGTCCTACTACTACGAGCAGTACTTC. Protein: CSVVSYYYEQYF.

The chain uses TRBV9 and TRBJ1-2, with 7 nucleotides matching TRBD1. The germline CDR1 and CDR2 sequences are SGDLS and YYNGEE. V shed 0 bases, J shed 4 bases, and the junction held 6 bases outside the gene matches. The CDR3 length is 15 residues. The chain's CDR3 is CASSVASQGVYGYTF. For the CDR3, the DNA is TGTGCCAGCAGCGTAGCCAGCCAGGGGGTCTATGGCTACACCTTC.

The genes are TRBV9 and TRBJ2-7, with a weak D call TRBD1 (5 bases). Trimming shortened V by 4 bases and J by 5 bases, and 16 bases separated the two germline ends. The CDR3 is 14 amino acids. Per the germline V gene, CDR1 is SGDLS and CDR2 is YYNGEE. CDR3 region: CASSPQSTGNEQYF. CDR3 nucleotide sequence: TGTGCCAGCAGCCCGCAGAGCACAGGAAACGAGCAGTACTTC.